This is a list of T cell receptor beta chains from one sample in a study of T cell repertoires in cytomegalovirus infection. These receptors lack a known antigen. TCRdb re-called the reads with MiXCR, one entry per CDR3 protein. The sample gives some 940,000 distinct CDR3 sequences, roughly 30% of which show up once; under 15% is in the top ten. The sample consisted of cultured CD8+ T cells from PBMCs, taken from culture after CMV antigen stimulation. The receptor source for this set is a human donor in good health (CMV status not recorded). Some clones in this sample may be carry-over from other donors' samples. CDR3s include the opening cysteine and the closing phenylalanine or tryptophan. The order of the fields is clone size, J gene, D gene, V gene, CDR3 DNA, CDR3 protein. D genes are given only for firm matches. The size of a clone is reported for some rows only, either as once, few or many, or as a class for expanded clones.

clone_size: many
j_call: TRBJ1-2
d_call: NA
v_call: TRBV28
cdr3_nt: TGTGCCAGCAGTTTATATGTGGCAGGGAGCTATGGCTACACCTTC
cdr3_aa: CASSLYVAGSYGYTF

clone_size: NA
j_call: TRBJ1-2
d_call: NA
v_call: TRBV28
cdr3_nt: TGTGCCAGCAGCTGGAGGGGCTCTAACTATGGCTACACCTTC
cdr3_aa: CASSWRGSNYGYTF

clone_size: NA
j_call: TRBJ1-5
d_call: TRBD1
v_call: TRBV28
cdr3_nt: TGTGCCAGCAACTTCTACAGGGGAGGGGGCAATCAGCCCCAGCATTTT
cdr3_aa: CASNFYRGGGNQPQHF

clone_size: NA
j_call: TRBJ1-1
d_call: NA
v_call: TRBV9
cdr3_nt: TGTGCCAGCACCTCTCATGGGGGGGCAGGAACTGAAGCTTTCTTT
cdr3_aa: CASTSHGGAGTEAFF

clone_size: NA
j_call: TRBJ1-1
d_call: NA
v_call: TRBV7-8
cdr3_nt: TGTGCCAGCAGCCCCAGGGGCGCTCACACTGAAGCTTTCTTT
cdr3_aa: CASSPRGAHTEAFF

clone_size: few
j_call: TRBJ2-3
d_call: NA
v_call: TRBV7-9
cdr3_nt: TGTGCCAGCAGCTTAAAACAATGGGAAGATACGCAGTATTTT
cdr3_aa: CASSLKQWEDTQYF

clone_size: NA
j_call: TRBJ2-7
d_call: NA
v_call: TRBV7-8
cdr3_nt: TGTGCCAGCAGCTCGCAGGTGGTGGGGTTCTACGAGCAGTACTTC
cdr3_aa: CASSSQVVGFYEQYF

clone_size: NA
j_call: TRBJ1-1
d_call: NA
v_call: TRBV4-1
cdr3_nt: TGCGCCAGCAGCCGCCTTTCGGGGGGAGAAGGCCCTGAAGCTTTCTTT
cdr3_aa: CASSRLSGGEGPEAFF

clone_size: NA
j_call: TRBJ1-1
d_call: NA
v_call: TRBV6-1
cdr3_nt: TGTGCCAGCAGTGAATGGCAGGGAGGCAGCAGTGAAGCTTTCTTT
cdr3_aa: CASSEWQGGSSEAFF

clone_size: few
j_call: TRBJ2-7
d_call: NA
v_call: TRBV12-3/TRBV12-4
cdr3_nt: TGTGCCAGCAGCTCCGCCGCCCAGGGGCCCTACGAGCAGTACTTC
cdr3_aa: CASSSAAQGPYEQYF

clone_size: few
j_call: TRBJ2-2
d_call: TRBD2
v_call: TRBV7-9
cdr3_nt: TGTGCCAGCAGCCAAGGCGGGAGCCCCGCGAACACCGGGGAGCTGTTTTTT
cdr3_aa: CASSQGGSPANTGELFF

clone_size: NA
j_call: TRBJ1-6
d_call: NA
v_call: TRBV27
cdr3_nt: TGTGCCAGCAGTTTATCTGTTGGGTCACCCCTCCACTTT
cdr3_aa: CASSLSVGSPLHF

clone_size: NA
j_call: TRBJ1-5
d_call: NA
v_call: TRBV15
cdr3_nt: TGTGCCACCAGCAGAGATCTGGTGGCGGAGCATAGCAATCAGCCCCAGCATTTT
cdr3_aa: CATSRDLVAEHSNQPQHF

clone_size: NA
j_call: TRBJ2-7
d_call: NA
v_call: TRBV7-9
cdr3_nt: TGTGCCAGCAGCTCTCTTGACATCCCTCTCTACGAGCAGTACTTC
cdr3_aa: CASSSLDIPLYEQYF

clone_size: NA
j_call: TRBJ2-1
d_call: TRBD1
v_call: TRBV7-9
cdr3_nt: TGTGCCAGCAGCCCCACCGGGACAGGGGATAATGAGCAGTTCTTC
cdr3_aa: CASSPTGTGDNEQFF

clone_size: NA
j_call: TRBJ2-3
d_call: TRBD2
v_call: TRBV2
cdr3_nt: TGTGCCACCCCTGGGGGGCGGGGGGGCACAGATACGCAGTATTTT
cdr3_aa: CATPGGRGGTDTQYF

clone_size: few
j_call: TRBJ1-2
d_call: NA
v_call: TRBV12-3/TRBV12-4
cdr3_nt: TGTGCCAGCAGTCCCCGTGAGGTCTATGGCTACACCTTC
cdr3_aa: CASSPREVYGYTF

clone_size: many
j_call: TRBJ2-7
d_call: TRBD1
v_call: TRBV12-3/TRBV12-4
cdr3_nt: TGTGCCAGCTCCGGGACAGGGCTAGATGAGCAGTACTTC
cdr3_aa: CASSGTGLDEQYF

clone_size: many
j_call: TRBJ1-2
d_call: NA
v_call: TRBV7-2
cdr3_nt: TGTGCCAGCAGCTTAAAGGGAGCTCTGTATGGCTACACCTTC
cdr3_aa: CASSLKGALYGYTF

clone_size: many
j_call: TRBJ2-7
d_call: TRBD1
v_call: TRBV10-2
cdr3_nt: TGCGCCGCCTCTAGGACAGGGTCCTACGAGCAGTACTTC
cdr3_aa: CAASRTGSYEQYF

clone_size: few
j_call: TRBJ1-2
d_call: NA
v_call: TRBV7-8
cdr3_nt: TGTGCCAGCAGCTTAGCCAACAGCAACTATGGCTACACCTTC
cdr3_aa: CASSLANSNYGYTF

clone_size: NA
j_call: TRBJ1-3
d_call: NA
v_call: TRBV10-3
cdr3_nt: TGTGCCATCAGTGAGGCCTCCACTGGAAACACCATATATTTT
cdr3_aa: CAISEASTGNTIYF

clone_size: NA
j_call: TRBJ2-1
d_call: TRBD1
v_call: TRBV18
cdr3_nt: TGTGCCAGCTGGACAGGGTCTGCCTACAATGAGCAGTTCTTC
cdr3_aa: CASWTGSAYNEQFF

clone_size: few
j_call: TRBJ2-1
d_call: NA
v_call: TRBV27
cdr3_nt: TGTGCCAGCAGTTTATGGGGGCTGCCACCTAACAATGAGCAGTTCTTC
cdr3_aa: CASSLWGLPPNNEQFF

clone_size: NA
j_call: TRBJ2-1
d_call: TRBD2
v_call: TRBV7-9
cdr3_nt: TGTGCCAGCAGCCCCCCCTCGACTAGCGGGGGGGCCGCAAATAGGAATGAGCAGTTCTTC
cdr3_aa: CASSPPSTSGGAANRNEQFF